The rows below give T cell receptor beta chains drawn from one sample of a study of radiation and T cells in renal cell carcinoma. Profiling relied on immunoSEQ multiplex PCR, and the TCRdb table lists in-frame clones only, not all of them. Seen here are about 59,000 clones, 65% to 85% observed once, and the top ten hold approximately 6.8%. Source: blood, taken from a patient whose treatment included radiotherapy and nephrectomy. Source of these receptors: a man aged 55 to 70 with renal cell carcinoma. CDR3s include the opening cysteine and the closing phenylalanine or tryptophan. D genes are given only for firm matches. Clone size appears in some rows only: once, few, many, or a class for an expanded clone.

d_call | j_call | clone_size | v_call | cdr3_nt | cdr3_aa
TRBD1 | TRBJ2-3 | - | TRBV6-1 | TGTGCCATCGATACCGGGACAGCGTTCACAGATACGCAGTATTTT | CAIDTGTAFTDTQYF
- | TRBJ2-3 | - | TRBV29-1 | TGCAGCGCACAAGTAGGGGACACAGATACGCAGTATTTT | CSAQVGDTDTQYF
- | TRBJ2-1 | - | TRBV4-1 | TGCGCCAGCAGCCAACCCGACTACAATGAGCAGTTCTTC | CASSQPDYNEQFF
- | TRBJ2-1 | - | TRBV20-1 | TGCAGTGCTAGGATTAGGCGTGAGCAGTTCTTC | CSARIRREQFF
- | TRBJ1-1 | few | TRBV4-3 | TGCGCCAGCAGCCAAGACACCCTGAACACTGAAGCTTTCTTT | CASSQDTLNTEAFF
TRBD2 | TRBJ2-1 | - | TRBV4-1 | TGCGCCAGCAGCCAAGCTTGGACTAGCGGGGGCCCCAATGAGCAGTTCTTC | CASSQAWTSGGPNEQFF
- | TRBJ1-1 | - | TRBV4-3 | TGCGCCAGCAGCCTTGACAGTGGGAGCACTAAAGCTTTCTTT | CASSLDSGSTKAFF
TRBD2 | TRBJ2-1 | once | TRBV2 | TGTGCCAGCAGGGCACTAGCGGGGACCTACAATGAGCAGTTCTTC | CASRALAGTYNEQFF
- | TRBJ1-4 | few | TRBV30 | TGTGCCTGGAATTCGGGGGGCTGGGAAGAAAAACTGTTTTTT | CAWNSGGWEEKLFF
TRBD2 | TRBJ2-5 | - | TRBV5-4 | TGTGCCAGCAGCTTGCCGGCTAGCGGGAGACAAGAGACCCAGTACTTC | CASSLPASGRQETQYF
TRBD1 | TRBJ1-5 | - | TRBV9 | TGTGCCAGCAGCTCCCATCCGGGACAGGGGATTCAGCCCCAGCATTTT | CASSSHPGQGIQPQHF
- | TRBJ2-5 | - | TRBV19 | TGTGCCAGTAGTATAGGCACAGGCTCTCAAGAGACCCAGTACTTC | CASSIGTGSQETQYF
- | TRBJ2-1 | - | TRBV4-1 | TGCGCCAGCAGCCAAGAAAGATCGGCCAGCGGTGAGCAGTTCTTC | CASSQERSASGEQFF
- | TRBJ1-5 | - | TRBV27 | TGTGCCAGCAGAACCAGCGGGCTGTACAGTCTTAGCAATCAGCCCCAGCATTTT | CASRTSGLYSLSNQPQHF
- | TRBJ2-2 | few | TRBV11-2 | TGTGCCAGCAGCCTCACCGGGGAGCTGTTTTTT | CASSLTGELFF
- | TRBJ1-5 | - | TRBV7-9 | TGTGCCAGCAGCTTAGCAGGGAGGGTCTACCAGCATTTT | CASSLAGRVYQHF
TRBD1 | TRBJ1-2 | - | TRBV10-3 | TGTGCCATCAGTGAGGCCGGAGAGGGGGCCTTCTATGGCTACACCTTC | CAISEAGEGAFYGYTF
- | TRBJ1-2 | - | TRBV7-2 | TGTGCCAGCAGCTTAACTGGGGGCTATAACTATGGCTACACCTTC | CASSLTGGYNYGYTF
TRBD2 | TRBJ2-5 | - | TRBV19 | TGTGCCAGTAGTCCTCGACTAGCGGGGGGACAGGGGCAAGAGACCCAGTACTTC | CASSPRLAGGQGQETQYF
TRBD1 | TRBJ1-5 | - | TRBV7-8 | TGTGCCAGCAGCTTTATGGGACAGAGCAATCAGCCCCAGCATTTT | CASSFMGQSNQPQHF
- | TRBJ1-3 | - | TRBV7-8 | TGTGCCAGCAGCTTAGTGGCAGGGACGGGAAACACCATATATTTT | CASSLVAGTGNTIYF
TRBD1 | TRBJ2-5 | once | TRBV11-1 | TGTGCCAGCAGCTACGTAGGGACAGACCAAGAGACCCAGTACTTC | CASSYVGTDQETQYF
TRBD2 | TRBJ2-1 | - | TRBV10-3 | TGTGCCATCAGCGAGACTAGCGGAATCAATGAGCAGTTCTTC | CAISETSGINEQFF
- | TRBJ1-3 | - | TRBV6-5 | TGTGCCAGCAGTTACTCGAGTTCAGGGTCGAACACCATATATTTT | CASSYSSSGSNTIYF
- | TRBJ2-3 | - | TRBV6-1 | TGTGCCAGCAGTGAACGGGGGAGCACAGATACGCAGTATTTT | CASSERGSTDTQYF
- | TRBJ2-1 | - | TRBV7-2 | TGTGCCAGCAGCTTCGGTCGCCAACACGATGAGCAGTTCTTC | CASSFGRQHDEQFF
- | TRBJ2-5 | - | TRBV7-3 | TGTGCCAGCAGCTTAGGAGCGGCGGGGGCAGAGACCCAGTACTTC | CASSLGAAGAETQYF
- | TRBJ1-1 | - | TRBV6-1 | TGTGCCAGCAGTGAATTTACCCAGGGGAACACTGAAGCTTTCTTT | CASSEFTQGNTEAFF
TRBD2 | TRBJ2-1 | - | TRBV5-1 | TGCGCCAGCAGCCTAGGACTAGCGGGCTCCTACAATGAGCAGTTCTTC | CASSLGLAGSYNEQFF
- | TRBJ1-1 | once | TRBV19 | TGTGCCAGTATCGAGGAGGGGGACACTGAAGCTTTCTTT | CASIEEGDTEAFF
- | TRBJ2-2 | - | TRBV9 | TGTGCCAGCAGCGCCTTCGGGTCGAGGGGGATCGGGGAGCTGTTTTTT | CASSAFGSRGIGELFF
TRBD1 | TRBJ2-1 | - | TRBV19 | TGTGCCAGTAGTATAAGACAGGGCGGAAATGAGCAGTTCTTC | CASSIRQGGNEQFF
TRBD1 | TRBJ1-1 | - | TRBV7-9 | TGTGCCAGCAGTAGAGGAGGGACAGCTGTTGAAGCTTTCTTT | CASSRGGTAVEAFF
- | TRBJ2-1 | once | TRBV27 | TGTGCCAGCAGTCAGACCCCGAGCTCCTACAATGAGCAGTTCTTC | CASSQTPSSYNEQFF
TRBD1 | TRBJ2-1 | - | TRBV5-1 | TGCGCCAGCAGCCTCCGGACAGGGGGCAATGAGCAGTTCTTC | CASSLRTGGNEQFF
- | TRBJ1-1 | - | TRBV11-2 | TGTGCCAGCAGCCCGAACGCGGGGGACACTGAAGCTTTCTTT | CASSPNAGDTEAFF
- | TRBJ2-3 | - | TRBV7-6 | TGTGCCAGCAGCTACTGGTCGGGCAGCTACACAGATACGCAGTATTTT | CASSYWSGSYTDTQYF
- | TRBJ1-1 | medium-sized | TRBV4-1 | TGCGCCAGCAGCCAAGAGGTGACAGGGAACACTGAAGCTTTCTTT | CASSQEVTGNTEAFF
TRBD1 | TRBJ2-3 | - | TRBV5-1 | TGCGCCAGCAGCTTCTCGACAGGGATTGGCACAGATACGCAGTATTTT | CASSFSTGIGTDTQYF
- | TRBJ1-2 | - | TRBV9 | TGTGCCAGCGGGGTGGGCGGCTACACCTTC | CASGVGGYTF
TRBD1 | TRBJ2-7 | - | TRBV25-1 | TGTGCCAGCACTAGGACAGGGGGAGCCTACGAGCAGTACTTC | CASTRTGGAYEQYF
TRBD2 | TRBJ2-1 | - | TRBV6-1 | TGTGCCAGCAGTGTTCTAGCGGGAGGGCCAGGGTACAATGAGCAGTTCTTC | CASSVLAGGPGYNEQFF
- | TRBJ1-6 | once | TRBV29-1 | TGCAGCGTTGCAGGGTCCGGCAATTCACCCCTCCACTTT | CSVAGSGNSPLHF
- | TRBJ1-6 | - | TRBV9 | TGTGCCAGCAGCGCGGAGGCTCGGAATTCACCCCTCCACTTT | CASSAEARNSPLHF
- | TRBJ1-5 | - | TRBV6-4 | TGTGCCAGCAGTTCTCCTACCTATCAGCCCCAGCATTTT | CASSSPTYQPQHF
TRBD1 | TRBJ2-6 | - | TRBV7-7 | TGTGCCAGCAGCTCCACAGGGGCTGGGGCCAACGTCCTGACTTTC | CASSSTGAGANVLTF
TRBD1 | TRBJ1-3 | - | TRBV7-8 | TGTGCCAGCACCTCGACAGGGGGGACCACTTCTGGAAACACCATATATTTT | CASTSTGGTTSGNTIYF
TRBD1 | TRBJ2-7 | - | TRBV6-5 | TGTGCCAGCAGTCTTCTCGGACAGGACTCCTACGAGCAGTACTTC | CASSLLGQDSYEQYF
- | TRBJ1-1 | - | TRBV11-3 | TGTGCCAGCAGCTTCGACGGGTTTGGTGGCACTGAAGCTTTCTTT | CASSFDGFGGTEAFF
TRBD1 | TRBJ1-5 | - | TRBV18 | TGTGCCAGCTCACCCGGACAGGGTGAGCCCCAGCATTTT | CASSPGQGEPQHF
- | TRBJ2-1 | few | TRBV5-1 | TGCGCCAGCAGCTTCGGGTTCCATGAGCAGTTCTTC | CASSFGFHEQFF
- | TRBJ1-5 | - | TRBV6-6 | TGTGCCAGCAGTCCTCAGGGGAGGGCTCAGCCCCAGCATTTT | CASSPQGRAQPQHF